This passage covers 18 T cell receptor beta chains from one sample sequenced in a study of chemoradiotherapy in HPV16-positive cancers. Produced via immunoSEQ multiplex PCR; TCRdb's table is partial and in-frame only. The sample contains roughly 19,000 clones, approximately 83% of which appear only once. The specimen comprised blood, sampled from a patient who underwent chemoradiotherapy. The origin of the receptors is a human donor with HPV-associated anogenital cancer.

CDR3 region: CASRNYPRETQYF. DNA for the CDR3: TGCGCCAGCAGGAACTACCCCAGGGAGACCCAGTACTTC. The chain recombines TRBV5-1 with TRBJ2-5; D uncertain. Germline V gene data show CDR1 as SGHRS and CDR2 as YFSETQ. Deletions cut 5 bases from V and 5 bases from J, with 13 bases between. The CDR3 covers 13 residues.

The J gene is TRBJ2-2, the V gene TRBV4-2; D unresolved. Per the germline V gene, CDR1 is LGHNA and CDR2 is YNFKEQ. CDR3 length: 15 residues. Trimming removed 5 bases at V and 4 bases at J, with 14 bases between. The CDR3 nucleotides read TGTGCCAGCAGCTTGCGCACATGGGGCACCGGGGAGCTGTTTTTT. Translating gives CASSLRTWGTGELFF.

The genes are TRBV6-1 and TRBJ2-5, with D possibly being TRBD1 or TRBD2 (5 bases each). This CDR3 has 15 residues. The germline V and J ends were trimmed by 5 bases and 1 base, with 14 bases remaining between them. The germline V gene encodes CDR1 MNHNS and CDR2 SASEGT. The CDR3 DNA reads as TGTGCCAGCAGTACTTTTGGGGGAGTCCAAGAGACCCAGTACTTC. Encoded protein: CASSTFGGVQETQYF.

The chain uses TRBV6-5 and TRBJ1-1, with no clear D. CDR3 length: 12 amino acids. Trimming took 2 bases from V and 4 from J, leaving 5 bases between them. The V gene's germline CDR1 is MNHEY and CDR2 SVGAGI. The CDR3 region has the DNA TGTGCCAGCAGTTACGGCTCCACTGAAGCTTTCTTT. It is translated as CASSYGSTEAFF.

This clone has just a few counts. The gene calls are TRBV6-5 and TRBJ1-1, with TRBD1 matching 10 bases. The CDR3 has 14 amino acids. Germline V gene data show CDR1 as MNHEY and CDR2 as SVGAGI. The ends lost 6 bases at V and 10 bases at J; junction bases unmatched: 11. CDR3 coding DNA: TGTGCCAGCAGACGGCCCGGGACAGGGGTGGGAGCTTTCTTT. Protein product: CASRRPGTGVGAFF.

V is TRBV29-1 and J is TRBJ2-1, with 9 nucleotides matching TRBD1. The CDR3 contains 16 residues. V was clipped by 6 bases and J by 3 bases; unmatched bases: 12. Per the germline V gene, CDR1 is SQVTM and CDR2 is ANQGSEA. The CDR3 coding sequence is TGCAGCGTGGACTCCGGGACAGGGAAATTCTACAATGAGCAGTTCTTC. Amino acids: CSVDSGTGKFYNEQFF.

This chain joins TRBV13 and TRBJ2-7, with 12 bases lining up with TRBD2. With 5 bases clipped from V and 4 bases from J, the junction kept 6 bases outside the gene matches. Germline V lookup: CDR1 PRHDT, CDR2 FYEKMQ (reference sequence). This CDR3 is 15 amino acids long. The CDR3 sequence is CASSPAGTSGYEQYF. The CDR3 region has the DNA TGTGCCAGCAGCCCAGCCGGGACTAGCGGGTACGAGCAGTACTTC.

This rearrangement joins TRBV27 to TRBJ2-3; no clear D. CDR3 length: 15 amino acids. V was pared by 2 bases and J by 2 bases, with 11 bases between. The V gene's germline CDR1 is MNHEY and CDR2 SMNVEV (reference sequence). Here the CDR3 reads CASSLKGRFTDTQYF. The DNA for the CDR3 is TGTGCCAGCAGTTTAAAGGGTCGATTCACAGATACGCAGTATTTT.

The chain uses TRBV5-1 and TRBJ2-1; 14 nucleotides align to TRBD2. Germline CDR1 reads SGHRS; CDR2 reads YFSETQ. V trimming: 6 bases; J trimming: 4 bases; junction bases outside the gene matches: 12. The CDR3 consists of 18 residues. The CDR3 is CASMTSGGASVRYNEQFF. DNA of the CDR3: TGCGCCAGCATGACTAGCGGGGGGGCTAGCGTGCGATACAATGAGCAGTTCTTC.

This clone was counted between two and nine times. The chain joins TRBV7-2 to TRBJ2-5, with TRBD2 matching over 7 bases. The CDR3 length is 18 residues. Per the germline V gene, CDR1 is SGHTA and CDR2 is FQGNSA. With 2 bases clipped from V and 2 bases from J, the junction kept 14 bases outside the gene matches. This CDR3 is CASSLQRGMGLSQETQYF. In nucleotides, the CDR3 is TGTGCCAGCAGCTTACAAAGGGGAATGGGACTATCTCAAGAGACCCAGTACTTC.

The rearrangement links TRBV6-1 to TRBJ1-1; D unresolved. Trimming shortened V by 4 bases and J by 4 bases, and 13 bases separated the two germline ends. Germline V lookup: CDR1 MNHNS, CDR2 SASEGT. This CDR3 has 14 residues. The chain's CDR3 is CASSAGLGSTEAFF. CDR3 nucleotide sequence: TGTGCCAGCAGTGCGGGTCTCGGGAGCACTGAAGCTTTCTTT.

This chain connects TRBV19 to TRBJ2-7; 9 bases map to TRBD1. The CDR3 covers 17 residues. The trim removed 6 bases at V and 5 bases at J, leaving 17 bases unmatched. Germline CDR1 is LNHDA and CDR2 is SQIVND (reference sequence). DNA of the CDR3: TGTGCCAGTAGACTGGCCGACCGGGACAGGGTGCCCCACGAGCAGTACTTC. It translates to CASRLADRDRVPHEQYF.

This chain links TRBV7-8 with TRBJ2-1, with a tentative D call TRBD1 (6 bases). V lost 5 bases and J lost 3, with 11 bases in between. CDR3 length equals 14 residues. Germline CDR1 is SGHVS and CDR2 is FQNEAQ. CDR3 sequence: CASSQGQSYNEQFF. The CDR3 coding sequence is TGTGCCAGCAGCCAAGGACAGAGCTACAATGAGCAGTTCTTC.

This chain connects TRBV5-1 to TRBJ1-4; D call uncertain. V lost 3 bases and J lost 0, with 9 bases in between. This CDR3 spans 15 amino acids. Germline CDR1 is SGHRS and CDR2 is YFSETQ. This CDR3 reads CASSSGRSTNEKLFF. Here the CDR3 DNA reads TGCGCCAGCAGCTCAGGACGGTCAACTAATGAAAAACTGTTTTTT.

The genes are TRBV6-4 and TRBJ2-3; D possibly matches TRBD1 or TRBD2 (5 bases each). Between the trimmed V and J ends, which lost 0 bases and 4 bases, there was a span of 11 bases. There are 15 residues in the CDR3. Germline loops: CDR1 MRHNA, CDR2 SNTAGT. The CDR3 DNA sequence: TGTGCCAGCAGTGACTCGAGTCAGGGAGCAGATACGCAGTATTTT. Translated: CASSDSSQGADTQYF.

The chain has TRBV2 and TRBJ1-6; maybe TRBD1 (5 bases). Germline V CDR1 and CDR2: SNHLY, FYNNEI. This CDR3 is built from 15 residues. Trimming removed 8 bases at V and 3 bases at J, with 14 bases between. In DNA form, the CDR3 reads TGTGCCAGCGGGGACCGGGGTCTCTATAATTCACCCCTCCACTTT. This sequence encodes CASGDRGLYNSPLHF.

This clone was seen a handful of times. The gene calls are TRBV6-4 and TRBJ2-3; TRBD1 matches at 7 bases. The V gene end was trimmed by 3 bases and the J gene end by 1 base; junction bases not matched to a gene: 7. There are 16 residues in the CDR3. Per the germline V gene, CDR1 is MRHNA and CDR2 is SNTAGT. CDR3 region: CASSEGGRDGTDTQYF. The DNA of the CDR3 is TGTGCCAGCAGTGAAGGGGGCAGGGATGGCACAGATACGCAGTATTTT.

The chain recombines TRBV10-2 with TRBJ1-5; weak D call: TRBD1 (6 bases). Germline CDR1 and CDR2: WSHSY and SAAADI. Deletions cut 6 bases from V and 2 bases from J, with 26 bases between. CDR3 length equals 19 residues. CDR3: CASRSTGKGGVSGNQPQHF. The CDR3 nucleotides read TGCGCCAGCAGGTCTACAGGGAAAGGGGGAGTTAGCGGCAATCAGCCCCAGCATTTT.